These 7 T cell receptor beta chains were sequenced from one sample in a study of blood T cell repertoires in COVID-19. Clones were read by immunoSEQ multiplex PCR, and TCRdb kept only the in-frame ones, dropping some. The sample includes just under 40,000 clones, less than 85% seen only once; the top ten take around 25%. The sample consisted of peripheral blood. The receptor source for this set is an older man with acute or convalescent COVID-19.

The chain combines TRBV12-3 or TRBV12-4 with TRBJ2-5; D possibly corresponds to TRBD2 (6 bases). The V and J ends lost 7 bases and 5 bases respectively, with 11 bases between them. This CDR3 has 12 amino acids. Here the CDR3 DNA reads TGTGCCAGCAAGACTAGGGCGGAGACCCAGTACTTC. Translated: CASKTRAETQYF.

CDR3 DNA: TGTGCCAGTAGTACCTCACAGGGACCCAATCAGCCCCAGCATTTT. It is translated as CASSTSQGPNQPQHF. The V gene is TRBV19, the J gene TRBJ1-5; tentative D call: TRBD1 (6 bases). The V gene's germline CDR1 is LNHDA and CDR2 SQIVND (reference sequence). This CDR3 spans 15 amino acids. The V and J ends lost 4 bases and 3 bases respectively, with 13 bases between them.

This chain joins TRBV5-6 and TRBJ1-4, with D uncertain. Looked up from germline, CDR1 is SGHDT and CDR2 is YYEEEE. Trimming removed 0 bases at V and 0 bases at J, with 3 bases between. The CDR3 consists of 14 residues. The CDR3 spells CASSLVATNEKLFF. The CDR3 DNA sequence: TGTGCCAGCAGCTTGGTAGCAACTAATGAAAAACTGTTTTTT.

The chain carries TRBV5-1 and TRBJ1-1; 9 bases align to TRBD1. This CDR3 is 16 amino acids long. Germline V CDR1 and CDR2: SGHRS, YFSETQ. J gave up 5 bases and V 4 bases, and 12 bases lay outside the gene matches. The CDR3 bases are TGCGCCAGCAGCCCCCTCCCACAGGGGGCGAAAACTGAAGCTTTCTTT. Translation gives CASSPLPQGAKTEAFF.

The V and J genes are TRBV7-6 and TRBJ1-5; D unclear. The CDR3 is 15 amino acids. Per the germline V gene, CDR1 is SGHVS and CDR2 is FNYEAQ. V was pared by 5 bases and J by 4 bases, with 15 bases between. The CDR3 nucleotides are TGTGCCAGCAGCGCAAGCTACGCAGGAAATCAGCCCCAGCATTTT. Protein sequence: CASSASYAGNQPQHF.

This rearrangement joins TRBV19 to TRBJ2-7; D may be TRBD2 (6 bases). Trimming cost V 0 bases and J 0 bases, with 12 bases left between them. Germline CDR1 LNHDA, CDR2 SQIVND (reference sequence). This CDR3 has 16 residues. The CDR3 sequence is CASSIDPSGFSYEQYF. Here the CDR3 DNA reads TGTGCCAGTAGTATAGATCCCAGCGGGTTCTCCTACGAGCAGTACTTC.

J is TRBJ2-7 and V is TRBV7-6; 13 nucleotides agree with TRBD2. CDR3 size: 16 residues. Looked up from germline, CDR1 is SGHVS and CDR2 is FNYEAQ. V was pared by 0 bases and J by 2 bases, with 1 base of the junction left unmatched. CDR3 DNA sequence: TGTGCCAGCAGCTTAGCGGGGACTAGCGGGGCCTACGAGCAGTACTTC. Amino acids: CASSLAGTSGAYEQYF.